A single sample gave rise to the 26 T cell receptor beta chains below, sequenced in a study of beta chain features in type 1 diabetes. The isolated RNA, all of it, was reverse transcribed, so expressed TCRB transcripts were what got sequenced. Generated by immunoSEQ multiplex PCR, the TCRdb table keeps only in-frame clones and is missing some. The data show 250,000 to 300,000 clones, with less than 30% seen just once and around 0.011% held by the top ten. Their antigen targets remain unknown. Study observations and caveats: Across all four CD4+ subsets, people with type 1 diabetes showed modestly shorter TCRB CDR3s.

Material: naive CD4+ T cells from blood. These receptors were obtained from a woman aged 25 to 45 with type 1 diabetes.

The chain uses TRBV9 and TRBJ2-7; 9 nucleotides agree with TRBD2. With 0 bases clipped from V and 4 bases from J, the junction kept 5 bases outside the gene matches. This CDR3 is 15 amino acids long. Germline V gives CDR1 SGDLS, CDR2 YYNGEE. This CDR3 reads CASSVGLAATYEQYF. CDR3 DNA sequence: TGTGCCAGCAGCGTAGGACTAGCGGCTACATACGAGCAGTACTTC.

This clone was seen a few times. Distinct nucleotide sequences in the sample also encode this CDR3. CDR3 amino acids: CAWSPQGNQPQHF. CDR3 DNA: TGTGCCTGGTCACCCCAGGGAAATCAGCCCCAGCATTTT. This chain links TRBV30 with TRBJ1-5, with D possibly TRBD1 on 5 matching bases. The V end was cut by 5 bases, the J end by 4 bases, with 12 bases between. The V gene's germline CDR1 is GTSNPN and CDR2 SVGIG (reference sequence). The CDR3 loop spans 13 amino acids. Full variable domain (outside the CDR3, taken from reference TRBV30 and TRBJ1-5): SQTIHQWPATLVQPVGSPLSLECTVEGTSNPNLYWYRQAAGRGLQLLFYSVGIGQISSEVPQNLSASRPQDRQFILSSKKLLLSDSGFYLCAWSPQGNQPQHFGDGTRLSIL.

This clone came up a few times. The genes are TRBV4-2 and TRBJ2-1, with D maybe TRBD2 (6 bases). Between the trimmed V and J ends, which lost 4 bases and 1 base, there was a span of 11 bases. Germline-derived CDR1 and CDR2 are LGHNA and YNFKEQ. The CDR3 is 15 residues long. In DNA form, the CDR3 reads TGTGCCAGCAGCCGCGGGGATACTTCCTACAATGAGCAGTTCTTC. As protein: CASSRGDTSYNEQFF.

The chain carries TRBV7-3 and TRBJ2-3, with no clear D. CDR3 size: 15 residues. V was cut by 5 bases and J by 1 base, with 13 bases left in between. Germline V lookup: CDR1 SGHTA, CDR2 FQGTGA. The CDR3 region has the DNA TGTGCCAGCAGCCCCGGCCGAGCGCGCACAGATACGCAGTATTTT. Translation: CASSPGRARTDTQYF. The whole variable domain, remainder taken from reference TRBV7-3 and TRBJ2-3, is GAGVSQTPSNKVTEKGKYVELRCDPISGHTALYWYRQSLGQGPEFLIYFQGTGAADDSGLPNDRFFAVRPEGSVSTLKIQRTERGDSAVYLCASSPGRARTDTQYFGPGTRLTVL.

The J gene is TRBJ1-1, the V gene TRBV15; D gene ambiguous. The V and J ends lost 0 bases and 4 bases respectively, with 9 bases between them. This CDR3 has 14 amino acids. CDR1 is LNHNV, CDR2 YYDKDF, per germline (reference sequence). This CDR3 is CATSREIRFTEAFF. The CDR3 DNA reads as TGTGCCACCAGCAGAGAAATTCGGTTCACTGAAGCTTTCTTT.

The rearrangement uses TRBV30 and TRBJ2-3; the D is unclear. Looked up from germline, CDR1 is GTSNPN and CDR2 is SVGIG (reference sequence). The CDR3 is made up of 13 amino acids. Trimming shortened V by 4 bases and J by 2 bases, and 10 bases separated the two germline ends. In nucleotides, the CDR3 is TGTGCCTGGACTGGGCTACTCACAGATACGCAGTATTTT. Amino acids: CAWTGLLTDTQYF. The complete variable domain, with remaining parts taken from reference TRBV30 and TRBJ2-3, reads SQTIHQWPATLVQPVGSPLSLECTVEGTSNPNLYWYRQAAGRGLQLLFYSVGIGQISSEVPQNLSASRPQDRQFILSSKKLLLSDSGFYLCAWTGLLTDTQYFGPGTRLTVL.

This clone was found a few times. The V and J genes are TRBV6-1 and TRBJ2-3; TRBD2 matches at 9 bases. V trimming: 9 bases; J trimming: 2 bases; junction bases outside the gene matches: 6. CDR3 size: 14 residues. Germline CDR1 MNHNS, CDR2 SASEGT. CDR3 sequence: CASRLADLTDTQYF. The CDR3 nucleotides are TGTGCCAGTAGACTAGCGGACCTCACAGATACGCAGTATTTT.

This clone was seen a handful of times. V is TRBV14 and J is TRBJ2-6; no clear D gene. The CDR3 has 16 residues. Germline V gene lookup returns CDR1 SGHDN and CDR2 FVKESK. Trimming left V 3 bases short and J 0 bases short, with 9 bases between. In DNA, the CDR3 is TGTGCCAGCAGCCAGAGACAAGGCTCTGGGGCCAACGTCCTGACTTTC. This gives the protein CASSQRQGSGANVLTF.

The genes are TRBV6-5 and TRBJ2-1; TRBD1 agrees at 8 bases. The V gene's germline CDR1 is MNHEY and CDR2 SVGAGI. Germline trimming cut 0 bases from V and 12 bases from J; bases unmatched to any gene: 7. This CDR3 is 14 amino acids long. The CDR3 DNA is TGTGCCAGCAGTTACTCGGAAGTAGGACAGGGGCAGTTCTTC. Protein sequence: CASSYSEVGQGQFF.

This clone has more than one count but fewer than ten. The genes are TRBV9 and TRBJ2-2, with D unresolved. CDR3 length: 14 residues. Germline V gene data show CDR1 as SGDLS and CDR2 as YYNGEE. Trimming left V 2 bases short and J 3 bases short, with 8 bases between. DNA for the CDR3: TGTGCCAGCAGCGTTATGGGCTACACCGGGGAGCTGTTTTTT. Translated: CASSVMGYTGELFF.

This sequence joins TRBV30 and TRBJ2-3; 11 bases fit TRBD2. Germline lookup yields CDR1 GTSNPN and CDR2 SVGIG (reference sequence). The CDR3 contains 14 residues. CDR3 nucleotide sequence: TGTGCTCTGGGTACTAGCGGGAGTACAGATACGCAGTATTTT. It yields the protein CALGTSGSTDTQYF. Together with reference TRBV30 and TRBJ2-3, the CDR3 gives the full variable domain: SQTIHQWPATLVQPVGSPLSLECTVEGTSNPNLYWYRQAAGRGLQLLFYSVGIGQISSEVPQNLSASRPQDRQFILSSKKLLLSDSGFYLCALGTSGSTDTQYFGPGTRLTVL.

This clone was counted between two and nine times. V is TRBV6-6 and J is TRBJ1-1; no clear D. Germline lookup yields CDR1 MNHNY and CDR2 SVGAGI (reference sequence). The CDR3 extends over 14 amino acids. Trimming stripped 5 bases from V and 1 base from J, with 11 bases between. The CDR3 loop reads CASSAPAGNTEAFF. The DNA of the CDR3 is TGTGCCAGCAGTGCCCCTGCAGGGAACACTGAAGCTTTCTTT.

The V gene is TRBV29-1, the J gene TRBJ2-1; 13 nucleotides align to TRBD2. Germline CDR1 and CDR2: SQVTM and ANQGSEA. CDR3 length equals 14 residues. The junction had 4 bases not matched to a gene; V was cut back by 7 bases and J by 4 bases. The CDR3 DNA follows: TGCAGCGGGATGACTAGCGGGGGGTACAATGAGCAGTTCTTC. Encoded protein: CSGMTSGGYNEQFF.

In its sample, this clone was seen a few times. This chain connects TRBV29-1 to TRBJ2-7, with D unresolved. The CDR3 has 14 amino acids. Trimming left V 0 bases short and J 0 bases short, with 9 bases between. Germline V lookup: CDR1 SQVTM, CDR2 ANQGSEA. CDR3 loop: CSVEDRKSSYEQYF. CDR3 nucleotide sequence: TGCAGCGTTGAAGATCGAAAGAGCTCCTACGAGCAGTACTTC.

This clone has a handful of counts. The chain carries TRBV25-1 and TRBJ2-3, with 9 bases lining up with TRBD1. CDR3 length equals 15 residues. Trimming cost V 6 bases and J 2 bases; bases outside gene matches: 6. The germline V gene has CDR1 MGHDK and CDR2 SYGVNS. CDR3 loop: CASSPGQGLTDTQYF. Here the CDR3 DNA reads TGTGCCAGCAGCCCGGGACAGGGACTCACAGATACGCAGTATTTT.

This clone was found a few times. The gene calls are TRBV5-4 and TRBJ1-2, with 8 bases fitting TRBD1. The CDR3 spans 15 residues. The V segment lost 4 bases and the J segment 3 bases; nucleotides outside the gene matches: 8. Germline V gene lookup returns CDR1 SGHNT and CDR2 YYREEE (reference sequence). For the CDR3, the DNA is TGTGCCAGCAGCAACCCGACAGGGGCGGACTATGGCTACACCTTC. Protein: CASSNPTGADYGYTF.

This clone has only a few counts. The chain is built from TRBV7-3 and TRBJ2-3, with D perhaps TRBD1 (6 bases). The V end was cut by 5 bases, the J end by 2 bases, with 14 bases between. Germline lookup yields CDR1 SGHTA and CDR2 FQGTGA. The CDR3 has 15 residues. CDR3 bases: TGTGCCAGCAGCCCCACAGGGCCCCCCACAGATACGCAGTATTTT. Its protein product is CASSPTGPPTDTQYF.

This clone was detected only once. The chain recombines TRBV30 with TRBJ2-5; the D gene is possibly TRBD1 (6 bases). V lost 4 bases and J lost 2, with 14 bases in between. This CDR3 region has 14 residues. CDR1 and CDR2 from the germline V gene are GTSNPN and SVGIG (reference sequence). The CDR3 bases are TGTGCCTGGACCTCCGGACAGTTTCAAGAGACCCAGTACTTC. Amino acid sequence: CAWTSGQFQETQYF.

The chain couples TRBV28 to TRBJ2-7, with D maybe TRBD2 (5 bases). Trimming took off 3 bases at V and 7 bases at J, with 13 bases between the two ends. Germline CDR1 MDHEN, CDR2 SYDVKM. This CDR3 is built from 13 residues. The CDR3 DNA is TGTGCCAGCAGTTTTCAGATAGGAGGTGAGCAGTACTTC. Protein product: CASSFQIGGEQYF.

The chain joins TRBV15 to TRBJ2-5; 8 bases align to TRBD2. From germline, CDR1 is LNHNV and CDR2 YYDKDF (reference sequence). J gave up 5 bases and V 5 bases, and 7 bases lay outside the gene matches. The CDR3 sequence is 14 residues long. CDR3 bases: TGTGCCACCAGCCTTGTAGCGGGGCGGGAGACCCAGTACTTC. This codes for CATSLVAGRETQYF.

The V gene is TRBV5-1, the J gene TRBJ1-2, with 8 bases matching TRBD1. There are 13 residues in the CDR3. CDR1 SGHRS and CDR2 YFSETQ come from the germline V gene. Trimming took 2 bases from V and 6 from J; bases not matched to a gene: 3. For the CDR3, the DNA is TGCGCCAGCAGCTTTCAGGGGGCCCATGGCTACACCTTC. Translating gives CASSFQGAHGYTF.

The rearrangement joins TRBV28 to TRBJ2-1; unclear D gene. This CDR3 contains 16 residues. Trimming left V 4 bases short and J 6 bases short, with 19 bases between. In germline, CDR1 is MDHEN, CDR2 SYDVKM. This chain's CDR3 is CASSSGANLRGNEQFF. DNA of the CDR3: TGTGCCAGCAGTTCCGGAGCGAACTTACGAGGCAATGAGCAGTTCTTC.

There are a few counts of this clone. The rearrangement links TRBV29-1 to TRBJ2-5; 15 nucleotides agree with TRBD2. Germline values: CDR1 SQVTM, CDR2 ANQGSEA. The junction had 3 bases not matched to a gene; V was cut back by 3 bases and J by 4 bases. The CDR3 extends over 15 amino acids. The CDR3 region is CSVEPGLAGGETQYF. CDR3 in DNA: TGCAGCGTTGAGCCGGGACTAGCGGGGGGAGAGACCCAGTACTTC.

V and J are TRBV7-9 and TRBJ2-3; 10 nucleotides align to TRBD2. J was trimmed by 0 bases and V by 5 bases; bases with no gene match: 8. CDR3 length equals 17 residues. Germline CDR1 and CDR2: SEHNR and FQNEAQ (reference sequence). The CDR3 region has the DNA TGTGCCAGCAGCCCGGCCACTAGCGGGACCAGCACAGATACGCAGTATTTT. Translation gives CASSPATSGTSTDTQYF.

This clone was seen more than once but under ten times. The chain combines TRBV18 with TRBJ2-1; weak D call: TRBD2 (6 bases). The CDR3 runs to 15 residues. Trimming removed 7 bases at V and 10 bases at J, with 23 bases between. CDR1 and CDR2 (germline): KGHSH, LQKENI. The CDR3, as DNA: TGTGCCAGCTGCCCTTTGCGGGGTGACAGCGAGGAGCAGTTCTTC. This translates into CASCPLRGDSEEQFF.

V is TRBV14 and J is TRBJ2-7; 8 bases align to TRBD1. The CDR3 is made up of 15 amino acids. Germline lookup yields CDR1 SGHDN and CDR2 FVKESK. The V and J ends lost 4 bases and 0 bases, in that order; junction bases with no gene match: 5. The CDR3 is CASSPGQGGSYEQYF. CDR3 sequence (DNA): TGTGCCAGCAGCCCAGGACAGGGAGGCTCCTACGAGCAGTACTTC.